The present T cell receptor (beta chain) was sequenced within a study of blood T cell repertoires in COVID-19 (dated by TCRdb to between 2020 and 2021). Regarding the research as a whole: Samples covering the acute and convalescent phases of COVID-19 were provided by collaborators in the United States, Italy and Spain. Deeply sampled blood TCRbeta repertoires from subjects exposed to, actively infected with, or recovered from COVID-19 were included in the dataset. The samples were drawn from the first 160 participants of the ongoing ImmuneRACE study and from some 1,300 subjects provided by 6 global collaborators. The sample metadata nearly always contained a de-identified subject ID, COVID-19 status, age in years and sex. The prospective study material was composed of cDNA or gDNA derived from T cells, B-cell-depleted T cells, or PBMCs. Where HLA class I and class II types were available, the types were taken from metadata supplied by the sample provider, not from assay-based typing. The repertoires were released in a freely available public database meant as a resource for research on the immune response to SARS-CoV-2.

Between the V and J ends, shortened by 3 bases and 0 bases respectively, the junction contains 9 bases. The CDR3 starts with the cysteine, ends with the phenylalanine, and has 14 residues. Solely the CDR3 DNA is kept, with 42 bases framed from the first base. CDR1 SGHTA and CDR2 FQGNSA are derived from the germline V gene. TCRbeta CDR3 regions were amplified from genomic DNA using the immunoSEQ Assay, a bias-controlled multiplex PCR. Concerning the study's data processing: Within the assay, amplification of reference gene primers was used to estimate how many nucleated cells each sample contained. To quantify the absolute abundance of each unique TCRbeta CDR3 rearrangement, sequence reads were collapsed and filtered. For each sample, productive Simpson clonality was calculated as the square root of Simpson's diversity index across productive rearrangements. In TCRdb, the immuneACCESS table is reduced to in-frame sequences with V and J assigned. These tables do not hold every clone; where another copy was compared, an unresolved V gene accounts for under half, and the others remain unexplained. D and trimming come from the DNA, and the V and J calls and clone size come from that table. The sample contains 90,000 to 120,000 clones, around 82% of them found a single time. Approximately 4.1% of the sample is taken by the ten largest.

Collaborating institutions collected whole blood in K2EDTA tubes following their own protocols. Collaborator samples were shipped for TCRbeta analysis as frozen whole blood, isolated PBMCs, or DNA extracted from either sample type. The paper's findings and limits, for the study overall: The quantity of clinical and demographic metadata differed by source and by participant and was supplied without curation.

As for this clone: Its antigen is not yet known. No much larger clone is present one base from it, and per-base qualities are unavailable.

This TCR was sampled from a human donor in a cohort sampled during active COVID-19. The specimen was peripheral blood. Rearrangement joined TRBV7-2 to TRBJ2-7; the D gene remains uncertain. The DNA reads TGTGCCAGCAGCTTGGGCGTGAACTCCTACGAGCAGTACTTC. It encodes CASSLGVNSYEQYF.